The 26 T cell receptor beta chains below all came from one sample that was sequenced in a study of tumor-infiltrating lymphocytes in primary liver carcinoma. Total RNA amounting to 450 to 550 ng was the source from which TCR beta cDNA was made with a constant-region primer. ARM-PCR was slightly modified, and three nested multiplex PCR rounds with it gave rise to the TCR beta libraries. The two initial PCR rounds, roughly 11 cycles each, used TRBV1-TRBV30 forward and C-beta reverse primers. TCRdb reprocessed the multiplex PCR reads via MiXCR and lists one record per CDR3 protein. The sample lists about 210,000 distinct CDR3 sequences; around four fifths were seen once. Scientists recovered RNA and DNA together from about 21-30 mg of unsorted bulk tissue. Sample: tumor tissue from primary liver carcinoma. These receptors all stem from a man between 40 and 49 years old with primary liver carcinoma and hepatitis B virus infection.

Note on this clonotype: The CDR3 ends on some other residue instead of the conserved phenylalanine or tryptophan, so this is likely a read error. The V and J genes are TRBV29-1 and TRBJ2-7; 14 bases line up with TRBD2. There are 14 residues in the CDR3. V lost 6 bases, J lost 5 bases, and 6 bases stayed unmatched. The germline gives CDR1 SQVTM, CDR2 ANQGSEA. The CDR3, as DNA: TGCAGCGTCCGGACTAGCGGGAGGAGCCACGAGCAGTACCGC. This codes for CSVRTSGRSHEQYR.

Concerning this clonotype: Sequence at one end of the junction differs from germline and may be a read error. The CDR3 coding sequence is TGTGCCAGCAGTTCCCCGGGACAGGGAAAGGTTGGGGCCATCGTCCTGACTTTC. Translation: CASSSPGQGKVGAIVLTF. V and J are TRBV28 and TRBJ2-6; 9 bases match TRBD1. CDR1 is MDHEN and CDR2 is SYDVKM in the germline V gene. CDR3 length: 18 amino acids.

V gene TRBV29-1 combines with J gene TRBJ2-7, with D hard to call. Germline CDR1 SQVTM, CDR2 ANQGSEA. V was trimmed by 2 bases and J by 2 bases, leaving 10 bases between them. The CDR3 consists of 13 residues. CDR3 loop: CSVEQYNPYEQYF. Written as DNA, the CDR3 is TGCAGCGTTGAACAGTACAATCCCTACGAGCAGTACTTC.

Regarding this clonotype: One end of the junction fails to match germline, which may point to a read error. The J gene is TRBJ1-1, the V gene TRBV6-5; D might be TRBD1 (6 bases). CDR3 length equals 12 residues. CDR1 is MNHEY and CDR2 is SVGAGI in the germline V gene. The CDR3 protein is CTRSGTHTEAFF. The CDR3 region has the DNA TGTACCAGAAGTGGGACACACACTGAAGCTTTCTTT.

This clonotype occurred a few times. This could be a read error, since a much larger clone is one nucleotide away. The chain couples TRBV10-3 to TRBJ1-1; D not certain. Per the germline V gene, CDR1 is ENHRY and CDR2 is SYGVKD. The CDR3 consists of 14 residues. CDR3 in DNA: TGTGTCATCCAACCAGCTCAAGTGAACACTGAAGCTTTCTTT. Amino acid sequence: CVIQPAQVNTEAFF.

V usage is TRBV11-2 and J usage is TRBJ2-6; D is tentatively TRBD1 or TRBD2 (6 bases each). Germline CDR1 reads SGHAT; CDR2 reads FQNNGV. Trimming took off 5 bases at V and 0 bases at J, with 26 bases between the two ends. This CDR3 has 21 amino acids. CDR3 protein: CASSMGGNRDISLSGANVLTF. The CDR3 nucleotides read TGTGCCAGCAGCATGGGGGGAAACAGGGACATTTCACTCTCTGGGGCCAACGTCCTGACTTTC.

V and J are TRBV12-5 and TRBJ2-1; D possibly matches TRBD1 or TRBD2 (5 bases each). The CDR3 contains 14 residues. Looked up from germline, CDR1 is LGHNT and CDR2 is FRNRAP. V lost 5 bases, J lost 7 bases, and 15 bases lay in between. The CDR3 DNA follows: TGTGCTAGTGGTCCGAGCCTGAGGGGTAATGAGCAGTTCTTC. This translates into CASGPSLRGNEQFF.

The chain combines TRBV12-3 or TRBV12-4 with TRBJ2-5; the D gene could be TRBD1 or TRBD2 (5 bases each). V was shortened by 4 bases and J by 4 bases, with 19 bases between the two germline ends. This CDR3 contains 16 residues. CDR3 protein: CASSSGPQASGETQYF. In nucleotides, the CDR3 is TGTGCCAGCAGTTCGGGGCCACAAGCCAGTGGAGAGACCCAGTACTTC.

A note on this clonotype: Relative to the germline gene, one junction end is altered; a read error may explain this. The chain has TRBV5-6 and TRBJ1-5; possibly TRBD1 for D (6 bases). This CDR3 contains 15 residues. Per germline, CDR1 SGHDT and CDR2 YYEEEE. The CDR3 bases are TGTGCCAGTAGCATCTTGGGCAGGGGCGATCAGCACCAGCATTTT. Residues: CASSILGRGDQHQHF. Combining the CDR3 with reference TRBV5-6 and TRBJ1-5 gives the whole variable domain DAGVTQSPTHLIKTRGQQVTLRCSPKSGHDTVSWYQQALGQGPQFIFQYYEEEERQRGNFPDRFSGHQFPNYSSELNVNALLLGDSALYLCASSILGRGDQHQHFGDGTRLSIL.

This clonotype was found once. The junction and the germline gene differ at one end; a read error may be behind it. The V and J genes are TRBV5-1 and TRBJ2-5; no clear D gene. CDR1 is SGHRS and CDR2 is YFSETQ in the germline V gene. The CDR3 length is 11 residues. CDR3 protein: CSSSPGETQYF. In nucleotides, the CDR3 is TGCTCCAGCAGCCCGGGAGAGACCCAGTACTTC. Full variable domain (outside the CDR3, taken from reference TRBV5-1 and TRBJ2-5): KAGVTQTPRYLIKTRGQQVTLSCSPISGHRSVSWYQQTPGQGLQFLFEYFSETQRNKGNFPGRFSGRQFSNSRSEMNVSTLELGDSALYLCSSSPGETQYFGPGTRLLVL.

With respect to this clonotype: The germline gene is not matched at one end of the junction; a read error may be the cause. The chain couples TRBV11-2 to TRBJ2-1; D is unresolved. This CDR3 region has 13 residues. CDR1 is SGHAT and CDR2 is FQNNGV in the germline V gene. The CDR3 DNA sequence: TGTGTCAGTAGCTCAGAATTATACAATGTGCAGTTCTTC. Translating gives CVSSSELYNVQFF. The full variable domain, rest sourced from reference TRBV11-2 and TRBJ2-1, is EAGVAQSPRYKIIEKRQSVAFWCNPISGHATLYWYQQILGQGPKLLIQFQNNGVVDDSQLPKDRFSAERLKGVDSTLKIQPAKLEDSAVYLCVSSSELYNVQFFGPGTRLTVL.

This clonotype was counted many times. The chain employs TRBV6-1 and TRBJ2-2; 10 bases line up with TRBD1. There are 15 residues in the CDR3. Germline CDR1 is MNHNS and CDR2 is SASEGT. The ends lost 10 bases at V and 7 bases at J; junction bases unmatched: 12. In nucleotides, the CDR3 is TGTGCCACCCGGACCGGGACAGGGGAAAGCGGGGAGCTGTTTTTT. Protein: CATRTGTGESGELFF.

Notes on this clonotype: At one of its ends the junction is not consistent with the germline gene, which may arise from a read error. The rearrangement joins TRBV19 to TRBJ1-1, with TRBD1 as a possible D gene (5 bases). The CDR3 has 15 residues. Germline values: CDR1 LNHDA, CDR2 SQIVND (reference sequence). The CDR3 coding sequence is TGTGCCAGTAGTCCACATGGGCTTAGGGGCACTGAAACTTTCTTT. Translated: CASSPHGLRGTETFF.

Regarding this clonotype: Sequence at one end of the junction differs from germline and may be a read error. The chain uses TRBV11-2 and TRBJ2-3; tentative D call: TRBD1 (5 bases). Germline CDR1 is SGHAT and CDR2 is FQNNGV. This CDR3 has 13 residues. CDR3 bases: TGTGCTAGCAGCTTCCCAGGGCCAGATTCGCAGTATTTT. Protein sequence: CASSFPGPDSQYF.

The chain is built from TRBV11-1 and TRBJ2-3; perhaps TRBD2 as D (6 bases). CDR1 is SGHAT and CDR2 is FQDESV in the germline V gene (reference sequence). Trimming took off 4 bases at V and 1 base at J, with 24 bases between the two ends. CDR3 length: 19 amino acids. DNA for the CDR3: TGTGCCAGCAGCTCTGGGGGGATGCTCTGTTGGAGCCGCACAGATACGCAGTATTTT. Residues: CASSSGGMLCWSRTDTQYF.

About this clonotype itself: The CDR3 carries no conserved terminal phenylalanine or tryptophan, so it likely arises from a read error. V usage is TRBV4-3 and J usage is TRBJ2-1, with 10 bases aligning to TRBD1. The CDR3 is 14 amino acids. Looked up from germline, CDR1 is LGHNA and CDR2 is YSLEER. CDR3 sequence: CASSLDRGGNEQFL. CDR3 DNA sequence: TGCGCCAGTAGCCTGGACAGGGGGGGGAATGAGCAGTTCTTA.

Turning to this clonotype: Possible read error: a much larger clone is one base away. This rearrangement joins TRBV28 to TRBJ2-5; the match to TRBD2 covers 11 bases. The CDR3 is 17 residues long. With V trimmed by 5 bases and J by 5 bases, 13 bases remained unmatched. CDR1 MDHEN and CDR2 SYDVKM come from the germline V gene. In nucleotides, the CDR3 is TGTGCCAGCAGTCCGATAGCGGGAGGGCCACTGTGCGAGACCCAGTACTTC. Encoded protein: CASSPIAGGPLCETQYF.

J is TRBJ1-4 and V is TRBV7-9; D remains ambiguous. Germline V CDR1 and CDR2: SEHNR, FQNEAQ (reference sequence). V was trimmed by 8 bases and J by 7 bases, leaving 11 bases between them. CDR3 length: 12 residues. CDR3 in amino acids: CASSRSSEKLFF. In nucleotides, the CDR3 is TGTGCCAGCTCCAGGAGCAGTGAAAAACTGTTTTTT. Full variable domain (rest looked up from reference TRBV7-9 and TRBJ1-4): DTGVSQNPRHKITKRGQNVTFRCDPISEHNRLYWYRQTLGQGPEFLTYFQNEAQLEKSRLLSDRFSAERPKGSFSTLEIQRTEQGDSAMYLCASSRSSEKLFFGSGTQLSVL.

On this clonotype: The CDR3 does not close with the conserved phenylalanine or tryptophan, likely indicating a read error. Because the CDR3's place on the DNA is in doubt, the DNA is left out and the CDR3 is given as listed by TCRdb. The chain uses TRBV12-3 or TRBV12-4 and TRBJ2-1; TRBD2, the table's D call, lacks a check against the DNA. Both ends counted, the CDR3 spans 13 residues. The CDR3 region is CASSSLVYNEQCL.

The rearrangement uses TRBV6-6 and TRBJ2-2; TRBD1 matches at 9 bases. J was trimmed by 7 bases and V by 6 bases; bases with no gene match: 9. This CDR3 is built from 15 residues. CDR1 is MNHNY, CDR2 SVGAGI, per germline (reference sequence). In DNA form, the CDR3 reads TGTGCCAGCAGGTACCCCGGGACAGGGTACGGGGAGCTGTTTTTT. Protein: CASRYPGTGYGELFF.

This clonotype appeared once. A junction end diverges from the germline sequence, so it may reflect a read error. The chain links TRBV11-3 to TRBJ2-1; D is ambiguous. Germline-derived CDR1 and CDR2 are SGHNT and YENEEA. The CDR3 runs 14 residues. This CDR3 is CDSSFAGLYNEQFF. The CDR3 nucleotides are TGTGACAGCAGCTTCGCCGGCCTCTACAATGAGCAGTTTTTC.

Comment on this clonotype: One end of the junction is discordant with germline, which a read error may explain. The CDR3 reads CPSSQEGNYCYTF. The CDR3 DNA follows: TGCCCCAGCAGCCAAGAGGGCAACTATTGCTACACCTTC. The chain is built from TRBV4-3 and TRBJ1-2; no reliable D call. Per the germline V gene, CDR1 is LGHNA and CDR2 is YSLEER. This CDR3 contains 13 residues.

The rearrangement joins TRBV12-3 or TRBV12-4 to TRBJ1-1; D uncertain. There are 14 residues in the CDR3. The V and J ends lost 10 bases and 1 base respectively, with 16 bases between them. This CDR3 reads CANSSSDANTEAFF. CDR3 sequence (DNA): TGTGCCAACAGCTCTTCTGATGCGAACACTGAAGCTTTCTTT.

The chain combines TRBV5-4 with TRBJ2-5; the match to TRBD1 covers 8 bases. Germline V gives CDR1 SGHNT, CDR2 YYREEE (reference sequence). This CDR3 region has 16 residues. V gave up 2 bases and J gave up 5 bases; unmatched junction bases: 11. DNA of the CDR3: TGTGCCAGCAGCTTTCCGGGACAGGAAGCGACCGAGACCCAGTACTTC. It is translated as CASSFPGQEATETQYF. The variable domain in full, with the rest retrieved from reference TRBV5-4 and TRBJ2-5, is ETGVTQSPTHLIKTRGQQVTLRCSSQSGHNTVSWYQQALGQGPQFIFQYYREEENGRGNFPPRFSGLQFPNYSSELNVNALELDDSALYLCASSFPGQEATETQYFGPGTRLLVL.

As to this clonotype: At one boundary the junction diverges from the germline segment, which might be a read error. J is TRBJ1-1 and V is TRBV29-1; D not resolved. The germline gives CDR1 SQVTM, CDR2 ANQGSEA. The CDR3 totals 10 residues. CDR3 sequence: CGVHVTEAFF. CDR3 sequence (DNA): TGCGGCGTACATGTCACTGAAGCTTTCTTT.

About this clonotype: Sequence at one end of the junction differs from germline and may be a read error. This chain links TRBV7-9 with TRBJ2-1; possibly TRBD2 for D (6 bases). This CDR3 is 16 amino acids long. Germline values: CDR1 SEHNR, CDR2 FQNEAQ (reference sequence). CDR3 amino acids: CASGLALSGAYNEQFF. The CDR3, as DNA: TGTGCCAGCGGCTTAGCCCTATCGGGGGCCTACAATGAGCAGTTCTTC.